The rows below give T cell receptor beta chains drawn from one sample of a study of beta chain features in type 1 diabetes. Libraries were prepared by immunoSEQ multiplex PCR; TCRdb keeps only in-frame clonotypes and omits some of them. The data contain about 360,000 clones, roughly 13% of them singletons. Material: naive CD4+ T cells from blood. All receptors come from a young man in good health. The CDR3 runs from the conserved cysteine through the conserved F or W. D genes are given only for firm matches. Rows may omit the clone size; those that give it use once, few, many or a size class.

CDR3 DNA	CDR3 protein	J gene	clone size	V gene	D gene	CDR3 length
TGCGCCAGCAGCTTGGGGACAGTAGACTATGGCTACACCTTC	CASSLGTVDYGYTF	TRBJ1-2	few	TRBV5-1	.	14
TGTGCCAGTAGGACAGGGGTTCAGCCCCAGCATTTT	CASRTGVQPQHF	TRBJ1-5	few	TRBV19	TRBD1	12
TGTGCCAGCAGCTTAGTCGGCAGGGGAAAACTATCCGAGCAGTACTTC	CASSLVGRGKLSEQYF	TRBJ2-7	few	TRBV11-2	.	16
TGTGCCAGCAGCGTCGCCGGGACAGGGTGGGTTAATGAGCAGTTCTTC	CASSVAGTGWVNEQFF	TRBJ2-1	.	TRBV9	TRBD1	16
TGTGCCAGCAGCCTGGACAGGGAAAACACTGAAGCTTTCTTT	CASSLDRENTEAFF	TRBJ1-1	few	TRBV7-3	TRBD1	14
TGTGCCAGCAGCCAAGCTATGACAGACTATGGCTACACCTTC	CASSQAMTDYGYTF	TRBJ1-2	few	TRBV4-2	.	14
TGTGCCAGCAGTTCCAGGGCCTACGAGCAGTACTTC	CASSSRAYEQYF	TRBJ2-7	.	TRBV28	.	12
TGTGCCAGCAGCTTCCGGGAGACCCAGTACTTC	CASSFRETQYF	TRBJ2-5	few	TRBV7-9	.	11
TGTGCCAGCAGCTTAAGAGGGAAGCAGTACTTC	CASSLRGKQYF	TRBJ2-7	few	TRBV7-9	.	11
TGTGCCAGCAGAACGGCGGGGCCTAGCGGGAGGTATAATGAGCAGTTCTTC	CASRTAGPSGRYNEQFF	TRBJ2-1	few	TRBV7-2	TRBD2	17
TGCAGCGTTGAAGGGACTAGCGGGAGAGCGAAAGATACGCAGTATTTT	CSVEGTSGRAKDTQYF	TRBJ2-3	.	TRBV29-1	TRBD2	16
TGTGCCAGCAGCTTGAACAGGGGCACAGATACGCAGTATTTT	CASSLNRGTDTQYF	TRBJ2-3	few	TRBV5-4	.	14
TGTGCCAGCAGCATGGGACAGGGGGCTGGTGAAGCTTTCTTT	CASSMGQGAGEAFF	TRBJ1-1	.	TRBV9	TRBD1	14
TGTGCCAGCAGCTCTGGACAGGGATCAGGAGAGACCCAGTACTTC	CASSSGQGSGETQYF	TRBJ2-5	.	TRBV5-8	TRBD1	15
TGTGCCAGCATGGCAGGGGATAGCAATCAGCCCCAGCATTTT	CASMAGDSNQPQHF	TRBJ1-5	.	TRBV7-8	.	14
TGTGCCAGCAGTCCCCGTGGGGCCAGGGAGCAGTACTTC	CASSPRGAREQYF	TRBJ2-7	.	TRBV6-5	.	13
TGTGCCAGCAGCTTACACAACCAGAACACTGAAGCTTTCTTT	CASSLHNQNTEAFF	TRBJ1-1	.	TRBV7-9	.	14
TGTGCCAGCAGTGCCGGGTATGGCTACACCTTC	CASSAGYGYTF	TRBJ1-2	few	TRBV2	.	11
TGTGCCAGCAGCCCATGGACAGGGGGCAGCTCTGAAGCTTTCTTT	CASSPWTGGSSEAFF	TRBJ1-1	.	TRBV6-6	TRBD1	15
TGTGCCAGCAGTTTCAAGGCTAGCGGGAGAATCAGAGATACGCAGTATTTT	CASSFKASGRIRDTQYF	TRBJ2-3	few	TRBV27	TRBD2	17
TGCGCCAGCAGCCAAGGTAGCCCAGGGTACAATCAGCCCCAGCATTTT	CASSQGSPGYNQPQHF	TRBJ1-5	few	TRBV4-3	.	16
TGTGCCAGCAGCTCCTCCCCGACTAGCATGGAGACCCAGTACTTC	CASSSSPTSMETQYF	TRBJ2-5	.	TRBV7-2	TRBD2	15
TGTGCCAGCAGTCGTGGGGGGACCGGGGAGCTGTTTTTT	CASSRGGTGELFF	TRBJ2-2	.	TRBV6-5	.	13
TGTGCCAGCAGTTCGGGACAGGGCAACGAGCAGTACTTC	CASSSGQGNEQYF	TRBJ2-7	.	TRBV28	TRBD1	13
TGTGCCAGCAGCCCGGGGGGCGGAACCCAAGAGACCCAGTACTTC	CASSPGGGTQETQYF	TRBJ2-5	few	TRBV7-9	.	15
TGTGCCAGCAGTGTATCACGGGTCTTATACAATGAGCAGTTCTTC	CASSVSRVLYNEQFF	TRBJ2-1	few	TRBV2	.	15
TGTGCCAGCTCGCCCACCGGGACAGGGGTTGGAAACATTCAGTACTTC	CASSPTGTGVGNIQYF	TRBJ2-4	once	TRBV18	TRBD1	16
TGTGCCAGCAGCCCCGGACAGGGTTACTCTGAAGCTTTCTTT	CASSPGQGYSEAFF	TRBJ1-1	.	TRBV5-8	TRBD1	14
TGCAGTGCGGTGGAGGTCACTGAAGCTTTCTTT	CSAVEVTEAFF	TRBJ1-1	.	TRBV20-1	.	11
TGTGCCAGCAGCATGGGACTAGCGGACTCCTACGAGCAGTACTTC	CASSMGLADSYEQYF	TRBJ2-7	.	TRBV5-4	TRBD2	15